This T cell receptor beta chain was identified during a study of OX40 agonist ivuxolimab in advanced cancers. Clones were sequenced by immunoSEQ multiplex PCR, and TCRdb holds only the in-frame ones, with some missing. The sample has fewer than 40,000 clones; about 74% are singletons. V shed 0 bases and J shed 2 bases, with 8 bases lying between them. CDR1 LNHNV and CDR2 YYDKDF come from the germline V gene (reference sequence). The CDR3 totals 14 residues. Broader study findings: Circulating CD4+ and CD8+ T cells showed clonal expansion by week 6 at 0.1 to 3.0 mg/kg. CD4+ T cells averaged fewer expanded clones than CD8+ T cells.

Autoimmune disease history or systemic immunosuppression led to patients being barred. A note on this clone: Its antigen remains unidentified.

The TCR sequence derives from an adult with an advanced solid tumor such as melanoma, head and neck, liver or kidney cancer. The material sequenced was CD4+ or CD8+ T cells sorted from blood, taken in a trial of the OX40 agonist ivuxolimab. The V call is TRBV15, the J call TRBJ2-7; D is undetermined. Here the CDR3 reads CATSRDPGPYEQYF. In DNA form, the CDR3 reads TGTGCCACCAGCAGAGATCCTGGCCCCTACGAGCAGTACTTC.